This section outlines one T cell receptor beta chain sequence together with its context. Its target is not known. The data belong to a study of cytomegalovirus exposure and HLA in healthy donors. PCR was performed using 60 Vbeta and 13 Jbeta primers. Generated by immunoSEQ multiplex PCR, the TCRdb table keeps only in-frame clones and is missing some. The sample holds approximately 190,000 clones, 75% to 90% seen once. After removal of 7 bases from V and 2 bases from J, the junction contained 11 bases not matched to a gene. The CDR3 has 14 amino acids. From germline, CDR1 is SQVTM and CDR2 ANQGSEA. Findings and caveats of the study: A later analysis found that most CMV-associated TCR beta chains appeared HLA-restricted.

Sequenced sample: PBMCs. The receptor was isolated from a man aged 40-50 years in good health and CMV-seropositive. This chain connects TRBV29-1 to TRBJ2-7; 7 nucleotides match TRBD1. The CDR3 sequence is CSARGRGAAYEQYF. In DNA form, the CDR3 reads TGCAGCGCTAGGGGGCGTGGTGCGGCCTACGAGCAGTACTTC.